This is a list of T cell receptor beta chains from one sample in a study of neurological immune-mediated disorders. One entry per CDR3 protein results from TCRdb running MiXCR on the 5' RACE reads. The sample lists tens of thousands of distinct CDR3 sequences; around 10% were seen once. The sample was CD4+ T cells from blood. The origin of the receptors is a woman in her twenties or thirties with HTLV-1-associated myelopathy (HAM/TSP). Each CDR3 is given with its conserved first and last residue. Size is omitted from some rows. Given values are once, few, many or a class for expanded clones.

abundance | j_gene | v_gene | CDR3aa
many | TRBJ1-2 | TRBV7-9 | CASSLRGPSQLSPNYGYTF
many | TRBJ1-5 | TRBV7-2 | CASSLVGGSNQPQHF
- | TRBJ2-1 | TRBV20-1 | CSARAYSGWANEQFF
many | TRBJ2-7 | TRBV7-9 | CASTQNSYEQYF
many | TRBJ2-7 | TRBV20-1 | CSASLRRQGTYEQYF
many | TRBJ2-1 | TRBV20-1 | CSARVTGGPSYNEQFF
many | TRBJ2-7 | TRBV3-1 | CASSQELTGAYEQYF
many | TRBJ2-2 | TRBV6-6 | CASSYSGGGNTGELFF
many | TRBJ1-3 | TRBV5-8 | CASSEVVGTRSGNTIYF
many | TRBJ2-3 | TRBV7-3 | CASSRGGKTTDTQYF
many | TRBJ1-1 | TRBV16 | CASSQFQGARTEAFF
many | TRBJ2-2 | TRBV24-1 | CATSDPGTGEAGELFF
many | TRBJ1-3 | TRBV6-2/TRBV6-3 | CASVDRPSGNTIYF
- | TRBJ2-7 | TRBV4-2 | CASSQDLLAGAGEQYF
many | TRBJ2-3 | TRBV24-1 | CATSDLGPGGTDTQYF
many | TRBJ2-3 | TRBV5-6 | CASSGLKGALSEYF
many | TRBJ2-7 | TRBV14 | CASSLPGGASYEQYF
many | TRBJ1-6 | TRBV27 | CASSFRTAGYNSPLHF
many | TRBJ1-1 | TRBV5-6 | CASSWQTGWNTEAFF
many | TRBJ2-2 | TRBV12-3/TRBV12-4 | CASRGGTGRNTGELFF
many | TRBJ2-1 | TRBV20-1 | CSASGPGDQVGEQFF
many | TRBJ2-7 | TRBV20-1 | CSATPGQESYEQYF
many | TRBJ2-4 | TRBV20-1 | CSASSWGQGANIQYF
many | TRBJ2-2 | TRBV10-3 | CASSPTSGGSTGELFF
many | TRBJ1-1 | TRBV10-3 | CAISEIMNTEAFF
- | TRBJ2-4 | TRBV25-1 | CASSLGGKNIQYF
many | TRBJ1-6 | TRBV7-2 | CASSLSTGNNSPLHF
many | TRBJ2-5 | TRBV30 | CAWSASSGGYETQYF
many | TRBJ1-1 | TRBV4-1 | CASSQGALPTEAFF
many | TRBJ2-4 | TRBV2 | CASSVTGAEIAKNIQYF
many | TRBJ2-7 | TRBV7-9 | CASSAPGQGPYEQYF
many | TRBJ2-1 | TRBV24-1 | CATSIGPPQGNEQFF
many | TRBJ2-3 | TRBV4-2 | CASSQFNPTDTQYF
many | TRBJ2-3 | TRBV15 | CATSRDRGGTDTQYF
many | TRBJ1-6 | TRBV30 | CAWSVQEEGIHF
many | TRBJ1-1 | TRBV20-1 | CSASAGQGTEAFF
many | TRBJ2-6 | TRBV5-1 | CASSLGQGYGANVLTF
many | TRBJ1-1 | TRBV20-1 | CSAPGTGRGTEAFF
many | TRBJ2-1 | TRBV5-1 | CASSLGPTNEQFF
many | TRBJ1-2 | TRBV29-1 | CSAALTGNYGYTF
many | TRBJ2-1 | TRBV18 | CASSPLAGFNEQFF
- | TRBJ1-5 | TRBV19 | CASSIVLTANQPQHF
many | TRBJ2-7 | TRBV6-6 | CASRTSGGYYEQYF
many | TRBJ1-1 | TRBV2 | CASSKGWSAFF